This TCR beta chain was documented in a study of T cell responses to AZD1222 COVID-19 vaccine. General study findings and limits: Donors skewed white British and female; clonal diversity was possibly underestimated.

Second doses at about 4 or about 12 weeks were pooled. In this sample, this clone turned up once. Its antigen is still unknown. CDR1 and CDR2 from the germline V gene are SGDLS and YYNGEE. The junction had 6 bases not matched to a gene; V was cut back by 3 bases and J by 3 bases. The CDR3 runs to 15 residues. Produced via immunoSEQ multiplex PCR; TCRdb's table is partial and in-frame only. The sample has under 170,000 clones, about 93% seen once. The chain is built from TRBV9 and TRBJ2-3; 8 nucleotides match TRBD2. The specimen was peripheral blood, collected 28 days after the second AZD1222 dose. The TCR was taken from an adult who received the AZD1222 COVID-19 vaccine. CDR3 DNA sequence: TGTGCCAGCAGCGCCAGCGGGAGCGGGACAGATACGCAGTATTTT. Translated: CASSASGSGTDTQYF. Full variable domain (rest looked up from reference TRBV9 and TRBJ2-3): DSGVTQTPKHLITATGQRVTLRCSPRSGDLSVYWYQQSLDQGLQFLIQYYNGEERAKGNILERFSAQQFPDLHSELNLSSLELGDSALYFCASSASGSGTDTQYFGPGTRLTVL.